This T cell receptor (beta chain) comes out of a study of technical replicates of blood from a few donors. TCRdb's copy holds only in-frame clones and misses some; the assay was immunoSEQ multiplex PCR. The table lists 65,000 to 80,000 clones, 90% to 95% of them singletons. Sample: T cells isolated from PBMCs. This TCR came from a human donor in good health.

The CDR3 region has the DNA TGTGCCAGCAACCCACAGGGCCCTAATCAGCCCCAGCATTTT. It specifies CASNPQGPNQPQHF. The chain has TRBV28 and TRBJ1-5; D may be TRBD1 (6 bases). The CDR3 is 14 residues long. Germline V gene data show CDR1 as MDHEN and CDR2 as SYDVKM. V dropped 7 bases and J dropped 4 bases, with 14 bases sitting between them.